This T cell receptor (beta chain) derives from a study of beta chain features in type 1 diabetes. Study-level points and caveats: Type 1 diabetes patients had moderately but significantly shorter TCRB CDR3s in all four CD4+ subsets. Within patients, naive, central memory and Treg TCRB repertoires seemed more similar than within healthy donors.

Only a few counts were recorded for this clone. The antigen remains undetermined. The length of the CDR3 is 14 residues. Trimming removed 4 bases from V and 8 bases from J; junction bases left unmatched: 5. The germline gives CDR1 MNHNS, CDR2 SASEGT. The entirety of the isolated RNA underwent reverse transcription, so expressed TCRB transcripts were sequenced. The study sequenced naive, central memory and regulatory T cell samples to an average of about 3.6 million reads. TCRdb's copy holds only in-frame clones and misses some; the assay was immunoSEQ multiplex PCR. Among 140,000 to 150,000 clones listed, around 13% were seen once. Isolation of CD4+ naive, central memory, regulatory and stem cell-like memory cells was achieved by sorting via CD45RO/CCR7/CD25/CD127/CD95/CD27.

This receptor was obtained from a man between 18 and 29 years old with type 1 diabetes. The genes are TRBV6-1 and TRBJ2-1; 10 bases align to TRBD2. The sample was central memory CD4+ T cells from blood. Here the CDR3 reads CASSVIAGGHEQFF. The DNA for the CDR3 is TGTGCCAGCAGTGTGATAGCGGGGGGCCATGAGCAGTTCTTC.